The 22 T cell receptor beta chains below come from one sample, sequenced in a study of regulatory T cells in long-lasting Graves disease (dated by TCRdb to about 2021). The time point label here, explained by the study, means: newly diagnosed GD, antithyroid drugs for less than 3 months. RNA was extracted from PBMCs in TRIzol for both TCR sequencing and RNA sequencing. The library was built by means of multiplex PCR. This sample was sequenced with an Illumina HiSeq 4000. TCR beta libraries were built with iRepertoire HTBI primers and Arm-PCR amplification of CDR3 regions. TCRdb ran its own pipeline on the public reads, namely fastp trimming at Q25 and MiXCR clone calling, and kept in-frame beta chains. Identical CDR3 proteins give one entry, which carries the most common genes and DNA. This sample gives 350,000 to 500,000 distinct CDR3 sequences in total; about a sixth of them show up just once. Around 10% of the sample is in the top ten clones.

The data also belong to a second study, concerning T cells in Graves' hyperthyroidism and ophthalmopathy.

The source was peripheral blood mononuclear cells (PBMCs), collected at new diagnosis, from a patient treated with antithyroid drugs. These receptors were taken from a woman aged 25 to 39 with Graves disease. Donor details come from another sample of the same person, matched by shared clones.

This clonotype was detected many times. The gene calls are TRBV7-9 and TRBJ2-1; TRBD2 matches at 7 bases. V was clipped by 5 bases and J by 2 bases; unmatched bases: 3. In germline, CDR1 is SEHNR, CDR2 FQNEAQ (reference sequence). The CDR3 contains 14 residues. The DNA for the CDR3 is TGTGCCAGCAGCCGGGAGGCCACCTACAATGAGCAGTTCTTC. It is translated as CASSREATYNEQFF.

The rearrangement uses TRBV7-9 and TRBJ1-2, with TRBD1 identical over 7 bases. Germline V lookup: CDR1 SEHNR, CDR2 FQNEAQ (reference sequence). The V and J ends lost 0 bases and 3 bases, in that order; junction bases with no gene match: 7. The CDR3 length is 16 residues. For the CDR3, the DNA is TGTGCCAGCAGCTTAGCGCGATCAGGGGGGGACTATGGCTACACCTTC. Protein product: CASSLARSGGDYGYTF.

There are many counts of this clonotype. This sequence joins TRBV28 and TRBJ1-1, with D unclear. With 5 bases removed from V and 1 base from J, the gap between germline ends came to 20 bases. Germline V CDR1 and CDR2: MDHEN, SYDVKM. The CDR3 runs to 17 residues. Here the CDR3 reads CASSLLPRGLSNTEAFF. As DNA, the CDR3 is TGTGCCAGCAGTCTTCTACCCCGTGGCCTCTCGAACACTGAAGCTTTCTTT.

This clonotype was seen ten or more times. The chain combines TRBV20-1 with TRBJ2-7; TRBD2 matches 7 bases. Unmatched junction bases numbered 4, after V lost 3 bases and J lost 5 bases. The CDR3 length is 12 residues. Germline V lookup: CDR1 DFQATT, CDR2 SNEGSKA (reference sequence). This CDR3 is CSARAGRDEQYF. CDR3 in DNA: TGCAGTGCTAGGGCTGGGAGGGACGAGCAGTACTTC.

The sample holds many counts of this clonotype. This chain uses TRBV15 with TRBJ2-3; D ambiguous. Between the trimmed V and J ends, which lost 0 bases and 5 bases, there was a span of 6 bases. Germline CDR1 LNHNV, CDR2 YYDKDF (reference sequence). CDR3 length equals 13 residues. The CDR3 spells CATSRDPLDTQYF. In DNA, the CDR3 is TGTGCCACCAGCAGAGACCCGTTAGATACGCAGTATTTT.

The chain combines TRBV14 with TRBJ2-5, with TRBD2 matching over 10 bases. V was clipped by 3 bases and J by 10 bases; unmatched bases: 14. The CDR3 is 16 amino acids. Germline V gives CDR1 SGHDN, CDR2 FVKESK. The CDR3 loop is CASSHLAGDGGVSQYF. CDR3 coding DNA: TGTGCCAGCAGCCACCTAGCGGGAGACGGGGGGGTGAGCCAGTACTTC.

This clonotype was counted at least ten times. CDR3 nucleotide sequence: TGTGCCAGCGGTTCGGAGGGCCGAGAGCAGTACTTC. Translation: CASGSEGREQYF. This chain joins TRBV12-3 or TRBV12-4 and TRBJ2-7; a possible D gene is TRBD2 (6 bases). Trimming left V 8 bases short and J 7 bases short, with 15 bases between. The CDR3 runs 12 residues.

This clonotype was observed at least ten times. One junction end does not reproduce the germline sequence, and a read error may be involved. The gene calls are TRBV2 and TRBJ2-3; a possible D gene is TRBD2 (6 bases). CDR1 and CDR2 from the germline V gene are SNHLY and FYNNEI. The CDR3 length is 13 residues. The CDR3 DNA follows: TGTGCCAGCAGTGACCGGAGGCCCGAGGTGGGACTTTTT. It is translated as CASSDRRPEVGLF. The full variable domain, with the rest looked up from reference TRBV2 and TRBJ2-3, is EPEVTQTPSHQVTQMGQEVILRCVPISNHLYFYWYRQILGQKVEFLVSFYNNEISEKSEIFDDQFSVERPDGSNFTLKIRSTKLEDSAMYFCASSDRRPEVGLFGPGTRLTVL.

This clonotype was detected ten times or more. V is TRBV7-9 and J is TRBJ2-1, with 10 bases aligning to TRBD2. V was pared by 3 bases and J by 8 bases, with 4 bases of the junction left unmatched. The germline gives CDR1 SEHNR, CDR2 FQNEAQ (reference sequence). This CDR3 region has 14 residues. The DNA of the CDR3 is TGTGCCAGCAGCTTTCAGCGGGAGGGGGATGAGCAGTTCTTC. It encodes CASSFQREGDEQFF.

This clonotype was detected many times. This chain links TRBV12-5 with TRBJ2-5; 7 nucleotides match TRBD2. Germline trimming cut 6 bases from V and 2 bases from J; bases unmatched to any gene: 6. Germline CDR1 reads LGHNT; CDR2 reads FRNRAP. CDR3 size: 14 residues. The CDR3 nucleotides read TGTGCTAGTGGCACTGGACTAGTTCAAGAGACCCAGTACTTC. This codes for CASGTGLVQETQYF. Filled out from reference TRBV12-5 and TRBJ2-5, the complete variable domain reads DARVTQTPRHKVTEMGQEVTMRCQPILGHNTVFWYRQTMMQGLELLAYFRNRAPLDDSGMPKDRFSAEMPDATLATLKIQPSEPRDSAVYFCASGTGLVQETQYFGPGTRLLVL.

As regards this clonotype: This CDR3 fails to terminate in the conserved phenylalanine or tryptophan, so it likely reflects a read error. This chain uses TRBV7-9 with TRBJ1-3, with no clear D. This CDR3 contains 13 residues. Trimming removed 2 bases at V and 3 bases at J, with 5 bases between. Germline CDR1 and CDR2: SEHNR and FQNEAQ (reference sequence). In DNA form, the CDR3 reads TGTGCCAGCAGCTTATCCAGTGGAAACACCATATATTCT. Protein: CASSLSSGNTIYS.

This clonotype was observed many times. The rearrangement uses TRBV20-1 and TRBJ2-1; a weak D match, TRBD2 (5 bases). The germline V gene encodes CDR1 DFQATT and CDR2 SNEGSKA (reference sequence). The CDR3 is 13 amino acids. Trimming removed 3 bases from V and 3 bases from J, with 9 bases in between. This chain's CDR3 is CSASGIFYNEQFF. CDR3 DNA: TGCAGTGCTAGCGGGATCTTCTACAATGAGCAGTTCTTC.

The DNA of the CDR3 is TGTGCCAGCAGCCGGACAGATTTCCAAGAGACCCAGTACTTC. This codes for CASSRTDFQETQYF. The chain employs TRBV7-9 and TRBJ2-5, with D perhaps matching TRBD1 (6 bases). The CDR3 totals 14 residues. The V gene lost 5 bases and the J gene lost 1 base, with 11 bases spanning the gap. Germline values: CDR1 SEHNR, CDR2 FQNEAQ (reference sequence). The full variable domain, with the rest looked up from reference TRBV7-9 and TRBJ2-5, is DTGVSQNPRHKITKRGQNVTFRCDPISEHNRLYWYRQTLGQGPEFLTYFQNEAQLEKSRLLSDRFSAERPKGSFSTLEIQRTEQGDSAMYLCASSRTDFQETQYFGPGTRLLVL.

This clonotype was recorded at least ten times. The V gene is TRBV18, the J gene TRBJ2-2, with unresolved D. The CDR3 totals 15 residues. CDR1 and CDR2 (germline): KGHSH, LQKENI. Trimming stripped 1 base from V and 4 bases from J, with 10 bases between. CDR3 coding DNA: TGTGCCAGCTCACCACGAAGAGTAACCACCGGGGAGCTGTTTTTT. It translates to CASSPRRVTTGELFF.

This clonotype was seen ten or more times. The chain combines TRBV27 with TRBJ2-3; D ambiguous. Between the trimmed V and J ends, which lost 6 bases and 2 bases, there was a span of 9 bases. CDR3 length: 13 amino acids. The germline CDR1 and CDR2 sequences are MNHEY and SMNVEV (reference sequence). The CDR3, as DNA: TGTGCCAGCAGGGACGGCCCCACAGATACGCAGTATTTT. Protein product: CASRDGPTDTQYF.

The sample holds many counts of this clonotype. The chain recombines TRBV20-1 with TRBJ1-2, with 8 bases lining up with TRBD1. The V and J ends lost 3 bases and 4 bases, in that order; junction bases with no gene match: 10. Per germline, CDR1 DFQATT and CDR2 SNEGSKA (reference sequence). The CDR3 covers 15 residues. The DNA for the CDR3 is TGCAGTGCTAGGGATCCGGGACAGGTTGTCTATGGCTACACCTTC. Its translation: CSARDPGQVVYGYTF.

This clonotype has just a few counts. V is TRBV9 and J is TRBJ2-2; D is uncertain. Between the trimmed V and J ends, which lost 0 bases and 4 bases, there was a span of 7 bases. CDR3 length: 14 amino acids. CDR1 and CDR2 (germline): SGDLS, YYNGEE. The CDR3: CASSVDAFTGELFF. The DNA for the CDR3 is TGTGCCAGCAGCGTAGACGCGTTCACCGGGGAGCTGTTTTTT.

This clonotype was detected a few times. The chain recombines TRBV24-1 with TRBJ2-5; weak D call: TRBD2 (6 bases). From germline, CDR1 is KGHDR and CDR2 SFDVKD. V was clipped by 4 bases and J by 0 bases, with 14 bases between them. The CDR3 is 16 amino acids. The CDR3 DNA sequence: TGTGCCACCAGTGACCCGGGGAGGAACAACCAAGAGACCCAGTACTTC. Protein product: CATSDPGRNNQETQYF.

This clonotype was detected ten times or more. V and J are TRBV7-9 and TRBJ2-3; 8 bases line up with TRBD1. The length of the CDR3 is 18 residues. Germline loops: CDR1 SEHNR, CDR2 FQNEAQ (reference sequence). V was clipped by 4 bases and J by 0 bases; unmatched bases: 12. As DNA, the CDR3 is TGTGCCAGCAGCTCTCCGGGACAGGTTTTTCTTAGCACAGATACGCAGTATTTT. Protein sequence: CASSSPGQVFLSTDTQYF.

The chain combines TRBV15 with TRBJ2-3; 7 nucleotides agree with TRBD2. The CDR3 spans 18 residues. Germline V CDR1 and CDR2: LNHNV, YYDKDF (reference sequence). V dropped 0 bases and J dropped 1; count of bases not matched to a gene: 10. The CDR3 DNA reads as TGTGCCACCAGCAGAGAGGCTATACCAGCGGGACGCACAGATACGCAGTATTTT. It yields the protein CATSREAIPAGRTDTQYF. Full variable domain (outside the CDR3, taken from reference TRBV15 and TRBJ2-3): DAMVIQNPRYQVTQFGKPVTLSCSQTLNHNVMYWYQQKSSQAPKLLFHYYDKDFNNEADTPDNFQSRRPNTSFCFLDIRSPGLGDTAMYLCATSREAIPAGRTDTQYFGPGTRLTVL.

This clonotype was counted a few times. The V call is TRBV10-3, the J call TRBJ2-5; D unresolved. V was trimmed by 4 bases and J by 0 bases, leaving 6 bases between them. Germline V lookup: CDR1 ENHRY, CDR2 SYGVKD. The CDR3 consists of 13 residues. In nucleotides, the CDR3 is TGTGCCATCAGTGTGAGTGACCAAGAGACCCAGTACTTC. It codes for CAISVSDQETQYF.

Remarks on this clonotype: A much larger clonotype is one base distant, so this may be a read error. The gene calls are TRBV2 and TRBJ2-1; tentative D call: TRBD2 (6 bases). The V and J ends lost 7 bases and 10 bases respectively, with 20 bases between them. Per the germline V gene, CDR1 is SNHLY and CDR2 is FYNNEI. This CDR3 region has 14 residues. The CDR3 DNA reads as TGTGCCAGCAAAACCAGGGAGGTTGGGCTCGAGCAGTTCTTC. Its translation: CASKTREVGLEQFF.